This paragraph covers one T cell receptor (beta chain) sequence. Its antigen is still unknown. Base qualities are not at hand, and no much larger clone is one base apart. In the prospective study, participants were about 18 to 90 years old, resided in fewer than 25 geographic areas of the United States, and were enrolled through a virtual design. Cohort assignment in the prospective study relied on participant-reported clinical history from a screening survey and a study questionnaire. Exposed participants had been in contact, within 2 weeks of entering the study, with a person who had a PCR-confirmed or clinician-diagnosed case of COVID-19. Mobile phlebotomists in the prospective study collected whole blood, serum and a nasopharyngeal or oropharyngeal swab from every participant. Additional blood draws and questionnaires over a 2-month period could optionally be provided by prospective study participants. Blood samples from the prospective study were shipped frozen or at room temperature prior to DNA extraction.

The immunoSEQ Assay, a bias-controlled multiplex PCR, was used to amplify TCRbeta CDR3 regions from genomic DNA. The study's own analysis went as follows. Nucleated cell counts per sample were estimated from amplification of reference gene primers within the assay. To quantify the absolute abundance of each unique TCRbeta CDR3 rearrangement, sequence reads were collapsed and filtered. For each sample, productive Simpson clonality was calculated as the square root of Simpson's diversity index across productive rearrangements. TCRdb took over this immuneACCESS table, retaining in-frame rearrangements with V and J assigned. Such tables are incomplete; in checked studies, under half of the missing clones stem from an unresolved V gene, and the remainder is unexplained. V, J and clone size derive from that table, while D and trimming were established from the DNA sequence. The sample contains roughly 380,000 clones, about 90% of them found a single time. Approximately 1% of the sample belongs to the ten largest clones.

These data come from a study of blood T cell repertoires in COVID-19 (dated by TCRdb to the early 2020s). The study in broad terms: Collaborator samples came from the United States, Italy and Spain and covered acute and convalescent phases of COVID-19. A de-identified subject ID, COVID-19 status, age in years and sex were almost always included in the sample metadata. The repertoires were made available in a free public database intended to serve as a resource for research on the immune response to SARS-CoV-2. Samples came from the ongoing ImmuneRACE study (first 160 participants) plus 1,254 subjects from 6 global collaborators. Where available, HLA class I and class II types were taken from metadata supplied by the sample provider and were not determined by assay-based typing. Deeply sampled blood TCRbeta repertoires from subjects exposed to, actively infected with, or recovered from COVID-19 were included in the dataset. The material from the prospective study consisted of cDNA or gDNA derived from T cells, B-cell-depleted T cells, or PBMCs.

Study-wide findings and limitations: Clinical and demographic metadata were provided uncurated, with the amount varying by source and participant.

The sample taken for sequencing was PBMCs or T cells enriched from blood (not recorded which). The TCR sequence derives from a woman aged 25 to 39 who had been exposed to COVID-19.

Read as DNA, the sequence is TGTGCCAGCAGCTTTCGATCAGGGGGTGCCACAGATACGCAGTATTTT. This encodes CASSFRSGGATDTQYF. Recombination linked TRBV11-2 to TRBJ2-3; 7 central nucleotides agree with TRBD1. From cysteine to phenylalanine, the CDR3 is 16 amino acids long. The only DNA kept is the CDR3, 48 bases in frame from the first base. V loses 3 bases at its end and J loses 2 bases; junction bases beyond the gene matches: 8. CDR1 and CDR2, looked up from the germline V gene, are SGHAT and FQNNGV.